This TCR beta chain derives from a study of blood T cell repertoires in COVID-19. Turning to the study itself: The origin of the acute and convalescent COVID-19 samples was the United States, Italy and Spain. The analysed material was cDNA or gDNA that came from T cells, B-cell-depleted T cells, or PBMCs.

Per the study methods: Amplifying reference gene primers gave estimates of nucleated cell counts. This table comes from immunoSEQ multiplex PCR, and its TCRdb copy is limited to in-frame clones, with some not included. The DNA gave D and trimming, while V, J and clone size come from that table. Among about 59,000 clones listed, around 83% were seen once. The germline V gene encodes CDR1 WNHNN and CDR2 SYGVQD (reference sequence). V lost 0 bases, J lost 3 bases, and 14 bases lay in between. This CDR3 comprises 16 residues. What was sequenced was peripheral blood. The V call is TRBV10-1, the J call TRBJ1-1, with D possibly TRBD1 on 5 matching bases. The receptor comes from a woman older than 75 with acute or convalescent COVID-19. CDR3: CASSESEGVCDTEAFF. CDR3 DNA: TGCGCCAGCAGTGAGTCGGAAGGGGTTTGTGACACTGAAGCTTTCTTT.